A selection of T cell receptor beta chains follows, all from one sample in a study of OX40 agonist ivuxolimab in advanced cancers. Using immunoSEQ multiplex PCR, the repertoire was profiled, and TCRdb retains in-frame clones only, with some absent. The sample lists around 80,000 clones, roughly 91% seen once, with approximately 2.5% in the top ten. Sample: CD4+ or CD8+ T cells sorted from blood, taken in a trial of the OX40 agonist ivuxolimab. Every receptor here comes from an adult with an advanced solid tumor such as melanoma, head and neck, liver or kidney cancer. The conserved cysteine and the conserved F or W are not part of the CDR3 here.

v_gene	j_gene	CDR3aa
TRBV7-9	TRBJ2-7	ASSLRIEYEQY
TRBV5-6	TRBJ1-5	ASSSGQGKPQH
TRBV5-6	TRBJ1-3	ASSSLRTGSGNTIY
TRBV18	TRBJ2-7	ASSLTEAYEQY
TRBV19	TRBJ2-1	ASRPLGSAALGQF
TRBV7-2	TRBJ2-3	ASSTGSGRNTDTQY
TRBV27	TRBJ1-4	ASSPRRGSREKLF
TRBV7-3	TRBJ2-3	ASSPHWSSTDTQY
TRBV5-8	TRBJ2-1	ASSSLMRGEDEQF
TRBV28	TRBJ1-2	ASGPVGRMSLRGYT
TRBV6-1	TRBJ1-5	ASSEAPGGNQPQH
TRBV7-2	TRBJ2-1	ASSLVTGGGNEQF
TRBV6-5	TRBJ1-2	ASSPSGGLGYGYT
TRBV18	TRBJ2-2	ASSPPTGTGNTGELF
TRBV18	TRBJ1-4	ASSPRGAGEKLF
TRBV2	TRBJ2-3	ASSEGQVTDTQY
TRBV28	TRBJ2-7	ASSFFGTSGYEQY
TRBV4-2	TRBJ1-3	ASSQDKASYSGNTIY
TRBV19	TRBJ2-2	ASIGGQGWTGELF
TRBV19	TRBJ1-2	ASTIRVQGRYGYT
TRBV6-5	TRBJ1-1	ASDKRGPGGEAF
TRBV6-1	TRBJ1-1	ASSDRGGLYTEAF
TRBV30	TRBJ2-3	AWSVFGTPTDTQY
TRBV27	TRBJ1-2	ASSLSPQGEVDYGYT
TRBV2	TRBJ2-6	ASSPTGVRHANVLT
TRBV5-1	TRBJ2-4	ASSLEALGD
TRBV7-9	TRBJ2-2	ASSLDLTGELF
TRBV7-2	TRBJ2-3	ASSRLGDSTDTQY
TRBV2	TRBJ2-2	ASLLTPTGELF
TRBV7-2	TRBJ2-3	ASSFTGSDTQY